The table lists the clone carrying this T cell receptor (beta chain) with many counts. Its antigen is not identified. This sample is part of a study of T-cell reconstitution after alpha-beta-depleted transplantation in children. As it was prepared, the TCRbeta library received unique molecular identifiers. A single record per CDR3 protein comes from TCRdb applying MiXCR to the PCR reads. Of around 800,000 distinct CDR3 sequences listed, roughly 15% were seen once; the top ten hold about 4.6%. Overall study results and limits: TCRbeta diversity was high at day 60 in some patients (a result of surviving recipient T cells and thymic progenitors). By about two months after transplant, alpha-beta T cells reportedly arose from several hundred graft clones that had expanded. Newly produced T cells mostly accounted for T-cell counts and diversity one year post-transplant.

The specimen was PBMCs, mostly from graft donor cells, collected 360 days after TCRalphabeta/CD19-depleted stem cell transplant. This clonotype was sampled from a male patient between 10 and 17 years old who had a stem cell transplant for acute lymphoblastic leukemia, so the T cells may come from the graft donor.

As DNA, the CDR3 is TGTGCCATCACCTGGGACAGCAATCAGCCCCAGCATTTT. Its protein product is CAITWDSNQPQHF. The chain carries TRBV10-3 and TRBJ1-5; a weak D match, TRBD1 (5 bases). Germline assignment: CDR1 ENHRY and CDR2 SYGVKD. The CDR3 runs 13 residues. V was clipped by 7 bases and J by 1 base, with 8 bases between them.